This T cell receptor (beta chain) originates from a study of OX40 agonist ivuxolimab in advanced cancers. Sequencing was performed with immunoSEQ multiplex PCR; in TCRdb, only in-frame clones are kept and a portion is missing. Among some 90,000 clones listed, about 93% were seen once. This CDR3 region has 14 residues. With 4 bases removed from V and 7 bases from J, the gap between germline ends came to 16 bases. Germline loops: CDR1 SGHTA, CDR2 FQGNSA. For this clone: Its antigen is unknown.

Broader study findings: Some patients without response likewise showed low normalized clonal expansion.

The specimen was CD4+ or CD8+ T cells sorted from blood, collected in a trial of the OX40 agonist ivuxolimab. V gene TRBV7-2 combines with J gene TRBJ1-1; tentative D call: TRBD1 (6 bases). The sequence was obtained from an adult with an advanced solid tumor such as melanoma, head and neck, liver or kidney cancer. CDR3: CASSWKGGAGEAFF. For the CDR3, the DNA is TGTGCCAGCAGCTGGAAAGGGGGGGCGGGTGAAGCTTTCTTT.